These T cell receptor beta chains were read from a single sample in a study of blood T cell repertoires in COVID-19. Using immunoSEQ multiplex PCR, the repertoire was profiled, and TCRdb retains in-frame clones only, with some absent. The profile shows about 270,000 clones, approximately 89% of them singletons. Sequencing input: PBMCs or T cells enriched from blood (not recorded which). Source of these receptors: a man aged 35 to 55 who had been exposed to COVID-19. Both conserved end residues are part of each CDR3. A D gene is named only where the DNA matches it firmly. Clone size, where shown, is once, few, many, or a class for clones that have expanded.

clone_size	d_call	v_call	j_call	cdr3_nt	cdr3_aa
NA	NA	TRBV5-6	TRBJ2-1	TGTGCCAGCAGCACCGCCCAGGGGAAGCAGTTCTTC	CASSTAQGKQFF
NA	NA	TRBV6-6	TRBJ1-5	TGTGCCAGCAGTCTTTACCAGTTGAGGGAGGGTCAGCCCCAGCATTTT	CASSLYQLREGQPQHF
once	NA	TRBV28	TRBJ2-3	TGTGCCAGCAGTTTGACAGGTGGGGGAGCAGATACGCAGTATTTT	CASSLTGGGADTQYF
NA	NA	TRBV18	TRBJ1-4	TGTGCCAGCTCACCCTCTAATGAAAAACTGTTTTTT	CASSPSNEKLFF
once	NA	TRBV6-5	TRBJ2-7	TGTGCCAGCAGTCAAAAATTGACAGGCTACGAGCAGTACTTC	CASSQKLTGYEQYF
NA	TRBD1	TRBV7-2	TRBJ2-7	TGTGCCAGCAGCTCAGCCGGGACAGCCTACGAGCAGTACTTC	CASSSAGTAYEQYF
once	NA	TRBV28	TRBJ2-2	TGTGCCAGCAGTTTATCCGGACTCCCCCTGGGGAACACCGGGGAGCTGTTTTTT	CASSLSGLPLGNTGELFF
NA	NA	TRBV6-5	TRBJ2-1	TGTGCCAGCAGTAGCCTCGCGGGGGCCGATGAGCAGTTCTTC	CASSSLAGADEQFF
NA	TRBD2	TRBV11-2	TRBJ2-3	TGTGCCAGCAGCTTGGGGACTAGCGGGAGGCTCACAGATACGCAGTATTTT	CASSLGTSGRLTDTQYF
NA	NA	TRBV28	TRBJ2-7	TGTGCCAGCAGTTTAGCCCTAGAGCGGCCCTACGAGCAGTACTTC	CASSLALERPYEQYF
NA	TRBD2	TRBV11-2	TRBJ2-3	TGTGCCAGCAGCTTAGCCCTGACTAGCGGGAGGGTCACAGATACGCAGTATTTT	CASSLALTSGRVTDTQYF
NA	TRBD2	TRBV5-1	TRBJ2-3	TGCGCCAGCAGCCCAACAAGGCGGTCTAGCGGGCGACATAGCACAGATACGCAGTATTTT	CASSPTRRSSGRHSTDTQYF
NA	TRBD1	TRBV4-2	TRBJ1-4	TGTGCCAGCAGCCCAGACAGGGGGACGGGGGAAAAACTGTTTTTT	CASSPDRGTGEKLFF
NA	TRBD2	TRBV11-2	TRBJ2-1	TGTGCCAGCAGCTTAGTTGCGGGGGGCGTAGAGCAGTTCTTC	CASSLVAGGVEQFF
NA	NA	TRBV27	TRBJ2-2	TGTGCCAGCAGTTTAAGGTTCACTAGAGGAATCGGGGAGCTGTTTTTT	CASSLRFTRGIGELFF
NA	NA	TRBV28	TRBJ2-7	TGTGCCAGCAGTTTGCAGGGGGGCTCCTACGAGCAGTACTTC	CASSLQGGSYEQYF
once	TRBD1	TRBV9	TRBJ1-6	TGTGCCAGCAGCGCGGGACAGGGAGGTAATTCACCCCTCCACTTT	CASSAGQGGNSPLHF
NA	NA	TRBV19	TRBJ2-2	TGTGCCAGTAACCTGGGGCGGCAGCACGCGAACACCGGGGAGCTGTTTTTT	CASNLGRQHANTGELFF
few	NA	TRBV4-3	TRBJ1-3	TGCGCCAGCAGCCCCTCAGGGTTGAACACCATATATTTT	CASSPSGLNTIYF
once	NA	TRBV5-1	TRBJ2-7	TGCGCCAGCAGTCGGGAGATCTCCTACGAGCAGTACTTC	CASSREISYEQYF
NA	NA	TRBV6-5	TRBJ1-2	TGTGCCAGCAGTCTCGACTGGAGGGAGTACTATGGCTACACCTTC	CASSLDWREYYGYTF
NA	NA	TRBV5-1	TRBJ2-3	TGCGCCAGCGGCCGGGGTCGCACAGATACGCAGTATTTT	CASGRGRTDTQYF
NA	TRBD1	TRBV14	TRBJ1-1	TGTGCCAGCAGCCAAGATATAGGGGGCGGTTATGCTTTCTTT	CASSQDIGGGYAFF
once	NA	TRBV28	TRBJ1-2	TGTGCCAGCAGACCCACGGGACTTTCTGGCTACACCTTC	CASRPTGLSGYTF
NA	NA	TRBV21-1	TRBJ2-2	TGTGCCAGCAGCCCTAGCGTACCCGGGACTCTGTGCACCGGGGAGCTGTTTTTT	CASSPSVPGTLCTGELFF
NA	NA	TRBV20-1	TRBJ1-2	TGCAGTGCTAGACTAGGCTATGGCTACACCTTC	CSARLGYGYTF
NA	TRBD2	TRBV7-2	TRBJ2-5	TGTGCCAGCAGCCGGGGACTAGCGGGAGGGAGGGAGACCCAGTACTTC	CASSRGLAGGRETQYF
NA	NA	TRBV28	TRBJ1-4	TGTGCCAGCAGTTATGGGGGCCGTAATGAAAAACTGTTTTTT	CASSYGGRNEKLFF
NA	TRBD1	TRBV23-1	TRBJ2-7	TGCGCCAGCAGTCAATCGCAGGACAGGCTCTACGAGCAGTACTTC	CASSQSQDRLYEQYF
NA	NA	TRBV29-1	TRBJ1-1	TGCAGCGTTGAATCGCGGCCAATCGAGGTGAACACTGAAGCTTTCTTT	CSVESRPIEVNTEAFF
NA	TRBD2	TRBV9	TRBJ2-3	TGTGCCAGCAGCGTAAGGGCTAGCGGGGGGACTAGCACAGATACGCAGTATTTT	CASSVRASGGTSTDTQYF
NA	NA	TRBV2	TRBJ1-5	TGTGCCAGCAGTGTGGGGCTCCGAGAGGGCAATCAGCCCCAGCATTTT	CASSVGLREGNQPQHF
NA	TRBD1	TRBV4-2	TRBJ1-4	TGTGCCAGCAGCCAAGACCACAGGGGTAATGAAAAACTGTTTTTT	CASSQDHRGNEKLFF
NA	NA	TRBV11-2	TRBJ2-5	TGTGCCAGCAGCTTATTCGCGACTAGGCGACAAGAGACCCAGTACTTC	CASSLFATRRQETQYF
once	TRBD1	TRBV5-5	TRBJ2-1	TGTGCCAGCAGCCCCCCGACAGGGCTCAATGAGCAGTTCTTC	CASSPPTGLNEQFF
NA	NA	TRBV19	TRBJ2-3	TGTGCCAGTAGTGCCCTCTACTCTTCTAGCACAGATACGCAGTATTTT	CASSALYSSSTDTQYF
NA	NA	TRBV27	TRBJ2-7	TGTGCCAGCAGAGCCCGACAAGACTACGAGCAGTACTTC	CASRARQDYEQYF
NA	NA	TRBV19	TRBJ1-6	TGTGCCAGTGGGGACACCTATAATTCACCCCTCCACTTT	CASGDTYNSPLHF
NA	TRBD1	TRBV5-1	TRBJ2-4	TGCGCCAGCAGCTTTGACAGGGGGCGACAGGCCAAAAACATTCAGTACTTC	CASSFDRGRQAKNIQYF
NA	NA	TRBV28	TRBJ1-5	TGTGCCAGCAGTTCCGGGACTATCAATCAGCCCCAGCATTTT	CASSSGTINQPQHF
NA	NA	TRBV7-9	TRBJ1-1	TGTGCCAGCAACCTAGTGGACATGAACACTGAAGCTTTCTTT	CASNLVDMNTEAFF
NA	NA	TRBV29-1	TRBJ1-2	TGCAGCGTTGGGGGCAGGGACTATGGCTACACCTTC	CSVGGRDYGYTF